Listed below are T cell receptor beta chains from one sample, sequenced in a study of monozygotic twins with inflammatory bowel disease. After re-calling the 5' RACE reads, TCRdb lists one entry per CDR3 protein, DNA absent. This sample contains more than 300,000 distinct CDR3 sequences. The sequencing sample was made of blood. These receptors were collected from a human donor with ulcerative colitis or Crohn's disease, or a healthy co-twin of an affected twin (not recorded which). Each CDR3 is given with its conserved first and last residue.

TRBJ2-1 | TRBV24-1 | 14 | CATGLAGVANEQFF
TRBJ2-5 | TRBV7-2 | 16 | CASSLQSGRALETQYF
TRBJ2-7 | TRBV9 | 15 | CASSVGGTGGSEQYF
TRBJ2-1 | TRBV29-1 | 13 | CSVAQGSDNEQFF
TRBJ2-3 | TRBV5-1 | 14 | CASSWTGGIDTQYF
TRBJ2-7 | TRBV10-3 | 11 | CAISEDYEQYF
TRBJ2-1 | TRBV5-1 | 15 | CASSLTSGDYNEQFF
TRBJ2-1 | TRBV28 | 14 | CASSQDRSYNEQFF
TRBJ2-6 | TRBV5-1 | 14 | CASSQDPGANVLTF
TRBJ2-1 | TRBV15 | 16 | CATSPRRDRFSNEQFF
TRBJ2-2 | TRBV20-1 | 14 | CSARAGGNTGELFF
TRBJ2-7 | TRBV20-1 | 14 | CSAPSGRNNYEQYF
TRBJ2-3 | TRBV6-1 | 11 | CASRVADTQYF
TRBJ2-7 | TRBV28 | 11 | CASTTLYEQYF
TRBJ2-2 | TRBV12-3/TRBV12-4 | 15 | CASSLSGSNTGELFF
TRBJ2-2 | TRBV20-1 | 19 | CSAREIRLGRGMNTGELFF
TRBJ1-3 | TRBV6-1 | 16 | CASRTAGTGAGNTIYF
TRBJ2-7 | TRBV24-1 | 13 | CASKQGSVGEQYF
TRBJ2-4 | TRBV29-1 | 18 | CSVEAHLSGFGAKNIQYF
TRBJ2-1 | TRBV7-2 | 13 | CASSHRLVNEQFF
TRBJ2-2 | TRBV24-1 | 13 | CATAPGDPGELFF
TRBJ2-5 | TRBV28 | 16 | CASGGFSDRSQETQYF
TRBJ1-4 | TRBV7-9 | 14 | CASSLVERGEKLFF